Below are 8 T cell receptor beta chains sequenced from a single sample in a study of tumor-infiltrating lymphocytes in primary liver carcinoma. Germline DNA was extracted too, while blood RNA derived from unsorted whole blood. A primer in the constant region served to generate TCR beta cDNA from approximately 500 ng of total RNA. Slightly modified ARM-PCR, run as three nested multiplex PCR rounds, produced the TCR beta libraries. The first two PCR rounds, roughly 10 cycles each, used TRBV1-TRBV30 forward primers and a C-beta reverse primer. MiXCR, applied by TCRdb to the multiplex PCR reads, yields one record per CDR3 protein. The table has approximately 320,000 distinct CDR3 sequences, about three fifths seen once. The sequencing input was peripheral blood. These receptors were obtained from a young woman with primary liver carcinoma and hepatitis B virus infection.

This clonotype was counted once. This sequence joins TRBV7-3 and TRBJ1-1; D possibly corresponds to TRBD1 (5 bases). This CDR3 comprises 15 residues. CDR1 is SGHTA, CDR2 FQGTGA, per germline. The V end was cut by 5 bases, the J end by 1 base, with 14 bases between. The chain's CDR3 is CASSRDSSGNTEAFF. The CDR3 DNA is TGTGCCAGCAGCCGGGACTCCTCAGGGAACACTGAAGCTTTCTTT.

This clonotype has ten or more counts. A junction end diverges from the germline sequence, so it may reflect a read error. The chain has TRBV11-2 and TRBJ2-5; 8 bases agree with TRBD1. Germline CDR1 SGHAT, CDR2 FQNNGV. The CDR3 consists of 17 residues. CDR3 DNA: TGTGCCAGCGGCTTAGGATTCGGACAGGGAAGTAGGGAGACCCAGTACTTC. This gives the protein CASGLGFGQGSRETQYF.

About this clonotype itself: Likely a read error: the CDR3 ends without its conserved phenylalanine or tryptophan. The gene calls are TRBV28 and TRBJ1-5; weak D call: TRBD1 (6 bases). Germline-derived CDR1 and CDR2 are MDHEN and SYDVKM. The CDR3 runs 16 residues. The CDR3 reads CVSSLRGRGINQPQHL. Here the CDR3 DNA reads TGTGTCAGCAGTTTAAGGGGAAGGGGGATCAATCAGCCCCAGCATTTG.

Note on this clonotype: This may be a read error: a much more frequent sequence differs by one nucleotide. The chain is built from TRBV4-3 and TRBJ2-2, with 7 positions matching TRBD1. This CDR3 comprises 17 residues. V lost 0 bases, J lost 4 bases, and 8 bases stayed unmatched. Germline loops: CDR1 LGHNA, CDR2 YSLEER. Here the CDR3 reads CASSQEPTRGLTGELFF. The CDR3 nucleotides are TGCGCCAGCAGCCAAGAACCGACAAGGGGGCTCACCGGGGAGCTGTTTTTT.

A word on this clonotype: A read error may be the cause here, since a much bigger clone is one base away. No conserved phenylalanine or tryptophan ends this CDR3, so it is likely a read error. The J gene is TRBJ1-5, the V gene TRBV6-5; possible D gene TRBD1, 5 bases. Germline V lookup: CDR1 MNHEY, CDR2 SVGAGI. There are 13 residues in the CDR3. Trimming took off 6 bases at V and 7 bases at J, with 13 bases between the two ends. In DNA form, the CDR3 reads TGTGCCAGCAGGCCAACAGGAGGACAGCCCCAGCATATT. It translates to CASRPTGGQPQHI.

The V call is TRBV6-5, the J call TRBJ2-6; the match to TRBD1 covers 7 bases. V was clipped by 6 bases and J by 1 base; unmatched bases: 9. CDR1 is MNHEY, CDR2 SVGAGI, per germline. The CDR3 runs 17 residues. CDR3 sequence reads: CASSRLIQGSGANVLTF. For the CDR3, the DNA is TGTGCCAGCAGCCGCCTGATACAGGGGTCTGGGGCCAACGTCCTGACTTTC.

Of note for this clonotype: The conserved closing phenylalanine or tryptophan is absent in this CDR3, likely reflecting a read error. No DNA is shown, since the ends of the CDR3 on it are uncertain; the CDR3 is the one TCRdb lists. The chain uses TRBV11-2 and TRBJ2-7; TRBD1 was called by the table and not checked on the DNA. CDR1 is SGHAT, CDR2 FQNNGV, per germline. Ends included, the CDR3 has 16 residues. CDR3 sequence reads: CASSLSPGAGFYEHYS.

V gene TRBV20-1 combines with J gene TRBJ1-5; D is ambiguous. Germline CDR1 is DFQATT and CDR2 is SNEGSKA (reference sequence). The CDR3 totals 13 residues. V lost 2 bases and J lost 0, with 5 bases in between. This CDR3 is CSARWASNQPQHF. Written as DNA, the CDR3 is TGCAGTGCTAGATGGGCTAGCAATCAGCCCCAGCATTTT.